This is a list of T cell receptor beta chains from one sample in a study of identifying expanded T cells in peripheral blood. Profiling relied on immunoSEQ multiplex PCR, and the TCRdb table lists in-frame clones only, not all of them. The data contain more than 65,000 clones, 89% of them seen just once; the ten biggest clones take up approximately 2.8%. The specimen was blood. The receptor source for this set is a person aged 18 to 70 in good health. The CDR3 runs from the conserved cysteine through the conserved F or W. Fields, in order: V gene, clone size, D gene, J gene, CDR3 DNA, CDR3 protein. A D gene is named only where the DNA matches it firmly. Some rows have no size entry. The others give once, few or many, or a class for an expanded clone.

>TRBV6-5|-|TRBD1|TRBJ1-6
TGTGCCAGCAGTTCCGGGACAGGTTATGATTCACCCCTCCACTTT
CASSSGTGYDSPLHF
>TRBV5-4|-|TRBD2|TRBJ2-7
TGTGCCAGCAGCTTGCGGACTAGCGGGAGTCGGTCCTACGAGCAGTACTTC
CASSLRTSGSRSYEQYF
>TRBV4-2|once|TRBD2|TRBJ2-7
TGTGCCAGCAGCCCGACTAGCGGGAGGGGGGGGTACGAGCAGTACTTC
CASSPTSGRGGYEQYF
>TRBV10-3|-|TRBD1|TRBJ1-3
TGTGCCATCAGCATCCAGGGGGCTGGAAACACCATATATTTT
CAISIQGAGNTIYF
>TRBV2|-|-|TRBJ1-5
TGTGCCAGCAGCCGGGGAGGGACGGGCAATCAGCCCCAGCATTTT
CASSRGGTGNQPQHF
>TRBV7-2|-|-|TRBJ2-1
TGTGCCAGCAGCTGGGGACGGAGCTCCTACAATGAGCAGTTCTTC
CASSWGRSSYNEQFF
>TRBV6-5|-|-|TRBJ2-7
TGTGCCAGCAGTTGGCGTGAAGGATCCTACGAGCAGTACTTC
CASSWREGSYEQYF
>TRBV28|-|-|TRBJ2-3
TGTGCCAGCAGTCGGGGAGATACGCAGTATTTT
CASSRGDTQYF
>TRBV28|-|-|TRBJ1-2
TGTGCCAGCAGTTTATCCACCCTAATTAACTATGGCTACACCTTC
CASSLSTLINYGYTF
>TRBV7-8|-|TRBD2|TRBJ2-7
TGTGCCAGCAGCTTAGCTAGCGGGGGGTACGAGCAGTACTTC
CASSLASGGYEQYF
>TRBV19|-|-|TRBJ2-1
TGTGCCAGTAGTACCCCGGGGGACTATGAGCAGTTCTTC
CASSTPGDYEQFF
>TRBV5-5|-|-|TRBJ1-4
TGTGCCAGCAGCCCCGAAGGGGCAGGGGCGCGGGAAAAACTGTTTTTT
CASSPEGAGAREKLFF
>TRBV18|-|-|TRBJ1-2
TGTGCCAGCTCAGACCTACAGATTAACTATGGCTACACCTTC
CASSDLQINYGYTF
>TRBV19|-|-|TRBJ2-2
TGTGCCAGTACGCCAATCAACACCGGGGAGCTGTTTTTT
CASTPINTGELFF
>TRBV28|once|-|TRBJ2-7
TGTGCCAGCACTGGGGTCTACGAGCAGTACTTC
CASTGVYEQYF
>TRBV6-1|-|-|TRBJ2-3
TGTGCCAGCAGTGAGCTAGCAGAAACAGATACGCAGTATTTT
CASSELAETDTQYF
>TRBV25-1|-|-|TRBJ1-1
TGTGCCAGCAGTGGGGGACTTTTTAATACTGAAGCTTTCTTT
CASSGGLFNTEAFF
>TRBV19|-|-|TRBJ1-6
TGTGCCAGTCAACCCGGGACAAATAATTCACCCCTCCACTTT
CASQPGTNNSPLHF
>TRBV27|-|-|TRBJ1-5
TGTGCCAGCAAAGGGACTAATAGCAATCAGCCCCAGCATTTT
CASKGTNSNQPQHF
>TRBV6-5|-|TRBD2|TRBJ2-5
TGTGCCAGCAGTTACTCTTGGGGGGGTCAGGAGACCCAGTACTTC
CASSYSWGGQETQYF
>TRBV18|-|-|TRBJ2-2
TGTGCCAGCTCACCACCGACAGGTTGGAACACCGGGGAGCTGTTTTTT
CASSPPTGWNTGELFF
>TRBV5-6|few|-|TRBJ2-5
TGTGCCAGCAGCTTGGATGCTCGACCAGGAGAGACCCAGTACTTC
CASSLDARPGETQYF
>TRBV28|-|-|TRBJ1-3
TGTGCCAGCAGTTTCGGCCAGGTATCTGGAAACACCATATATTTT
CASSFGQVSGNTIYF
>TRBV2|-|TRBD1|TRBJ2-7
TGTGCCAGCAGTGGGGACAGGTTGGGGGAGCAGTACTTC
CASSGDRLGEQYF